The entry below describes one T cell receptor beta chain. Sequencing was performed with immunoSEQ multiplex PCR; in TCRdb, only in-frame clones are kept and a portion is missing. The sample carries 90,000 to 100,000 clones, around nine tenths recorded once. Germline V CDR1 and CDR2: SGHVS, FQNEAQ. CDR3 length: 12 residues. The germline V and J ends were trimmed by 1 base and 8 bases, with 8 bases remaining between them. This sample was taken from a study of control samples from healthy donors and cancer patients. The V call is TRBV7-8, the J call TRBJ1-2; D unclear. The sample consisted of blood. This clonotype was obtained from a woman younger than 30 in good health. This CDR3 is CASSLDSWGYTF. For the CDR3, the DNA is TGTGCCAGCAGCTTAGACTCCTGGGGCTACACCTTC.